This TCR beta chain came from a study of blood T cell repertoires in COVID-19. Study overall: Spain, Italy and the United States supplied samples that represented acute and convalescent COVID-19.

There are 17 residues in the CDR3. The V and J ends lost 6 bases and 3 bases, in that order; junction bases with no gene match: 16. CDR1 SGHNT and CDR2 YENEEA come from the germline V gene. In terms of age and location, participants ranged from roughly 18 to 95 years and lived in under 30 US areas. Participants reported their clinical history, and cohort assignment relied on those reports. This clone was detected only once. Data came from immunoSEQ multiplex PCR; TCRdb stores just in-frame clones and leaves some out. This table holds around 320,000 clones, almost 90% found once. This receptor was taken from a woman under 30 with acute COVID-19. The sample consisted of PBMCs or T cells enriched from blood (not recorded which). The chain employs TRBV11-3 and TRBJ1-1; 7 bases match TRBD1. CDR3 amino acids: CASSRGQAKGEDTEAFF. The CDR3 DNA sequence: TGTGCCAGCAGTCGCGGACAGGCGAAAGGGGAAGACACTGAAGCTTTCTTT.